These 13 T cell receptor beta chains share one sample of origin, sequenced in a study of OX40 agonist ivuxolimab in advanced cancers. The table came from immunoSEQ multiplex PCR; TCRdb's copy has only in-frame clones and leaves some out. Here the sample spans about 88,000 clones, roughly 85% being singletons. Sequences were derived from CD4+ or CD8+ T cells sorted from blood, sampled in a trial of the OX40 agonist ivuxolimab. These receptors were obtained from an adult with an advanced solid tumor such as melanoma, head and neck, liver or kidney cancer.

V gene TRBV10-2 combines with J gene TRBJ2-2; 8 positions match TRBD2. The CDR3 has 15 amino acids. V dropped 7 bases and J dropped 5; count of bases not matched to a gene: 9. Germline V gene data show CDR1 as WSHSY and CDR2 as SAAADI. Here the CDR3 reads CASMGGGGRTGELFF. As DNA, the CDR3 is TGCGCCAGCATGGGGGGCGGGGGGCGGACCGGGGAGCTGTTTTTT.

The CDR3 DNA follows: TGTGCCAGCAGCGACGGGATTTTAGCGGGGCTAGAGACCCAGTACTTC. Translation gives CASSDGILAGLETQYF. The genes are TRBV7-9 and TRBJ2-5, with 8 bases aligning to TRBD2. There are 16 residues in the CDR3. V shed 5 bases, J shed 4 bases, and the junction held 12 bases outside the gene matches. Germline values: CDR1 SEHNR, CDR2 FQNEAQ (reference sequence).

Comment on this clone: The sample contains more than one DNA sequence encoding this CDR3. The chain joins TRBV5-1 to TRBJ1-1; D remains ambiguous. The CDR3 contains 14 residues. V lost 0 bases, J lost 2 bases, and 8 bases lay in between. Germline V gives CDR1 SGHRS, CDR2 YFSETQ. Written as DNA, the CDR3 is TGCGCCAGCAGCTTGGTGCCAGGTAACACTGAAGCTTTCTTT. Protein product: CASSLVPGNTEAFF.

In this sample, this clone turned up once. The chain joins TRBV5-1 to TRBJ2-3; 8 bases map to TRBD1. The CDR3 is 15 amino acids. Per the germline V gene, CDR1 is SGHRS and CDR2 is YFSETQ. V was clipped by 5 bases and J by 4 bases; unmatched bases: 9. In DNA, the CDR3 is TGCGCCAGCAGTTGGACAGGGTTTAGCTCAGATACGCAGTATTTT. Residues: CASSWTGFSSDTQYF. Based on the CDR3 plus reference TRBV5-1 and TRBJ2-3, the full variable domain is KAGVTQTPRYLIKTRGQQVTLSCSPISGHRSVSWYQQTPGQGLQFLFEYFSETQRNKGNFPGRFSGRQFSNSRSEMNVSTLELGDSALYLCASSWTGFSSDTQYFGPGTRLTVL.

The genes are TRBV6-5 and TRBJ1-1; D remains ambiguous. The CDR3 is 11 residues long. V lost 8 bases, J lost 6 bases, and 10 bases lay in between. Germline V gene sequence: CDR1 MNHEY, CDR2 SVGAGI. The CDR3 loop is CASAGRAEAFF. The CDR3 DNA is TGTGCCAGCGCAGGAAGGGCTGAAGCTTTCTTT.

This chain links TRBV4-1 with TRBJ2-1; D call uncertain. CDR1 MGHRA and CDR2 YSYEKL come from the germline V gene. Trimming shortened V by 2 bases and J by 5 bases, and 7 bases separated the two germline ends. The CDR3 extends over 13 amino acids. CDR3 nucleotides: TGCGCCAGCAGCCAACAACAGCACAATGAGCAGTTCTTC. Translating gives CASSQQQHNEQFF.

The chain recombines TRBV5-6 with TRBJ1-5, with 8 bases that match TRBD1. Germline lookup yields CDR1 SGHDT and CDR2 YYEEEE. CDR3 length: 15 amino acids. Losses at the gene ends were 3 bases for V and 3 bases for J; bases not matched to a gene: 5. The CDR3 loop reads CASSYDRGLNQPQHF. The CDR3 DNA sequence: TGTGCCAGCAGCTATGACAGGGGTCTCAATCAGCCCCAGCATTTT.

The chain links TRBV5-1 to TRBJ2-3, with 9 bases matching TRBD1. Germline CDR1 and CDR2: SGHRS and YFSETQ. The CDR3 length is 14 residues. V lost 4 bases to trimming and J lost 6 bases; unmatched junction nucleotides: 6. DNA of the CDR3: TGCGCCAGCAGCGCCGGGACAGGGACCGATACGCAGTATTTT. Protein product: CASSAGTGTDTQYF.

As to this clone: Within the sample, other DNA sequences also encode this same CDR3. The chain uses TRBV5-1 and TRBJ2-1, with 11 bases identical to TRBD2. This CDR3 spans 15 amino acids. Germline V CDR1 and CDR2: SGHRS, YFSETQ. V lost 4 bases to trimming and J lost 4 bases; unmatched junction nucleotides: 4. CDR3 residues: CASSPGTSGYNEQFF. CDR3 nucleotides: TGCGCCAGCAGCCCCGGGACTAGCGGATACAATGAGCAGTTCTTC.

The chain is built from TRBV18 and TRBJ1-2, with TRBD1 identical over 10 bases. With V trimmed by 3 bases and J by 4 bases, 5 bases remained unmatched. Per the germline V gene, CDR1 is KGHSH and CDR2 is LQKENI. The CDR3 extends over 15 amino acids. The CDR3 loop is CASSPRTGGSYGYTF. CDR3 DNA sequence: TGTGCCAGCTCACCTCGGACAGGGGGAAGCTATGGCTACACCTTC. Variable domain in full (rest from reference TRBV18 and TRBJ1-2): NAGVMQNPRHLVRRRGQEARLRCSPMKGHSHVYWYRQLPEEGLKFMVYLQKENIIDESGMPKERFSAEFPKEGPSILRIQQVVRGDSAAYFCASSPRTGGSYGYTFGSGTRLTVV.

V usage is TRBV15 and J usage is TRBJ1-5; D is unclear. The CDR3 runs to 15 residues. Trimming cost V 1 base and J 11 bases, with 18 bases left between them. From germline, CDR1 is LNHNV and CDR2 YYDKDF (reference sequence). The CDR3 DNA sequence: TGTGCCACCAGCAGAGGGGAACTTGGGCTCGGGGCCCAGCATTTT. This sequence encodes CATSRGELGLGAQHF.

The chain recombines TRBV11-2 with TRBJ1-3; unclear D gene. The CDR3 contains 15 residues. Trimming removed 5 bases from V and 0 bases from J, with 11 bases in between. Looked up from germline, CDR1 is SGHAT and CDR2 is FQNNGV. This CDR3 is CASSDDGYSGNTIYF. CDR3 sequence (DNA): TGTGCCAGCAGCGATGACGGCTACTCTGGAAACACCATATATTTT.

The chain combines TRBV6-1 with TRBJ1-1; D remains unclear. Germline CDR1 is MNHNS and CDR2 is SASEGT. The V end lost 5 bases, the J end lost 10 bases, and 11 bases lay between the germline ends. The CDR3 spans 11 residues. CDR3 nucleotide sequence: TGTGCCAGCAGTTATCCCCTACGAGCTTTCTTT. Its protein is CASSYPLRAFF.